The 9 T cell receptor beta chains listed next were all sequenced from one sample in a study of cytomegalovirus exposure and HLA in healthy donors. The PCR used 60 Vbeta and 13 Jbeta primers. TCRdb's copy holds only in-frame clones and misses some; the assay was immunoSEQ multiplex PCR. The sample shows over 100,000 clones, 76% of them seen only once. Sequencing was done on a sample of PBMCs. These receptors all stem from a woman aged 50 to 60 in good health and CMV-seropositive.

DNA of the CDR3: TGTGCCAGCAGCAAACGCGGCGGGAGTGCCAACATTCAGTACTTC. This codes for CASSKRGGSANIQYF. This chain joins TRBV5-4 and TRBJ2-4; TRBD2 matches 7 bases. Germline CDR1 is SGHNT and CDR2 is YYREEE (reference sequence). This CDR3 is built from 15 residues. V was clipped by 4 bases and J by 7 bases; unmatched bases: 11.

This chain links TRBV5-5 with TRBJ2-7; TRBD1 aligns across 7 bases. V shed 2 bases, J shed 3 bases, and the junction held 5 bases outside the gene matches. The CDR3 is made up of 14 amino acids. Germline V gives CDR1 SGHKS, CDR2 YYEKEE (reference sequence). Written as DNA, the CDR3 is TGTGCCAGCAGCTTTATGGGACAGAGCTACGAGCAGTACTTC. This codes for CASSFMGQSYEQYF.

In this sample, this clone turned up once. The rearrangement uses TRBV18 and TRBJ2-1; the D is unclear. CDR3 length equals 14 residues. V gave up 3 bases and J gave up 8 bases, with 14 bases separating them. The V gene's germline CDR1 is KGHSH and CDR2 LQKENI. CDR3: CASSPAARLYEQFF. The CDR3 DNA sequence: TGTGCCAGCTCACCCGCAGCGCGATTGTATGAGCAGTTCTTC.

The chain employs TRBV5-5 and TRBJ1-1, with 7 bases lining up with TRBD1. Trimming took 4 bases from V and 0 from J; bases not matched to a gene: 3. CDR1 is SGHKS and CDR2 is YYEKEE in the germline V gene (reference sequence). The CDR3 runs 14 residues. The CDR3 region is CASSTGTVNTEAFF. CDR3 in DNA: TGTGCCAGCAGCACCGGGACAGTGAACACTGAAGCTTTCTTT.

V gene TRBV9 combines with J gene TRBJ1-4; TRBD1 is a possible D gene (5 bases). Trimming left V 1 base short and J 7 bases short, with 14 bases between. Per germline, CDR1 SGDLS and CDR2 YYNGEE. The CDR3 contains 15 residues. CDR3 loop: CASSVTAGKGEKLFF. The CDR3 region has the DNA TGTGCCAGCAGCGTAACGGCAGGGAAGGGTGAAAAACTGTTTTTT.

The V and J genes are TRBV11-2 and TRBJ2-3; 7 bases line up with TRBD2. This CDR3 is built from 15 residues. CDR1 and CDR2 (germline): SGHAT, FQNNGV. J lost 2 bases, V lost 7 bases, and 9 bases had no gene match. CDR3 bases: TGTGCCAGCACCGGCAAGGGACTAACCACAGATACGCAGTATTTT. The encoded protein is CASTGKGLTTDTQYF.

V gene TRBV5-4 combines with J gene TRBJ2-3; 10 bases align to TRBD2. There are 12 residues in the CDR3. The trim removed 7 bases at V and 5 bases at J, leaving 1 base unmatched. Per germline, CDR1 SGHNT and CDR2 YYREEE (reference sequence). The CDR3 region has the DNA TGTGCCAGCCAGCGGGGGGGAGATACGCAGTATTTT. Residues: CASQRGGDTQYF.

The V gene is TRBV7-2, the J gene TRBJ2-5; 10 bases line up with TRBD2. The CDR3 has 15 residues. CDR1 and CDR2 from the germline V gene are SGHTA and FQGNSA. V lost 2 bases, J lost 3 bases, and 3 bases stayed unmatched. The CDR3 protein is CASSLSSGSKETQYF. The CDR3 DNA reads TGTGCCAGCAGCTTATCTAGCGGGAGTAAAGAGACCCAGTACTTC.

This chain uses TRBV6-5 with TRBJ2-1; 8 bases align to TRBD2. In germline, CDR1 is MNHEY, CDR2 SVGAGI. Trimming at V came to 8 bases and at J to 9 bases, leaving 9 bases not matched to a gene. The CDR3 consists of 13 residues. The CDR3 reads CASRAGRGLEQFF. The CDR3 DNA follows: TGTGCCAGCCGGGCCGGGAGGGGTCTTGAGCAGTTCTTC.